Listed here are 9 T cell receptor beta chains from one sample, sequenced in a study of T cell responses to AZD1222 COVID-19 vaccine. The data were produced by immunoSEQ multiplex PCR, yet TCRdb's version contains in-frame clones alone and is incomplete. The data contain approximately 150,000 clones, roughly nine tenths of them singletons. Material: peripheral blood, obtained 28 days after the second AZD1222 dose. The receptors were gathered from an adult who received the AZD1222 COVID-19 vaccine.

The chain recombines TRBV4-2 with TRBJ1-1; unclear D gene. Trimming left V 1 base short and J 8 bases short, with 17 bases between. This CDR3 has 15 residues. The V gene's germline CDR1 is LGHNA and CDR2 YNFKEQ. The CDR3 DNA reads TGTGCCAGCAGCCAAGTCGGGAGGAACATGGGAGAAGCTTTCTTT. This gives the protein CASSQVGRNMGEAFF.

This chain uses TRBV4-1 with TRBJ1-4, with D unresolved. The CDR3 loop spans 13 amino acids. CDR1 is MGHRA, CDR2 YSYEKL, per germline. V was shortened by 0 bases and J by 10 bases, with 9 bases between the two germline ends. The CDR3 loop is CASSQEYSGKLFF. The CDR3 nucleotides are TGCGCCAGCAGCCAAGAGTACAGCGGAAAACTGTTTTTT.

The rearrangement links TRBV4-1 to TRBJ2-7; D could derive from TRBD1 or TRBD2 (5 bases each). V gave up 2 bases and J gave up 2 bases, with 16 bases separating them. The CDR3 length is 16 residues. Germline V gives CDR1 MGHRA, CDR2 YSYEKL. The CDR3 bases are TGCGCCAGCAGCCAACCACCCGGGACGGCAACCTACGAGCAGTACTTC. It is translated as CASSQPPGTATYEQYF.

This chain uses TRBV18 with TRBJ2-7, with D unclear. This CDR3 contains 13 residues. Between the trimmed V and J ends, which lost 0 bases and 4 bases, there was a span of 7 bases. Germline V gene data show CDR1 as KGHSH and CDR2 as LQKENI. The CDR3 nucleotides read TGTGCCAGCTCACCACCAGGTTTTTACGAGCAGTACTTC. This sequence encodes CASSPPGFYEQYF.

V gene TRBV3-1 (or the pseudogene TRBV3-2) combines with J gene TRBJ2-1, with D possibly matching TRBD2 (5 bases). The CDR3 runs 13 residues. From germline, CDR1 is LGHDT and CDR2 YNNKEL (reference sequence). Trimming took off 3 bases at V and 10 bases at J, with 13 bases between the two ends. CDR3 sequence reads: CASSQTTGGEQFF. In nucleotides, the CDR3 is TGTGCCAGCAGCCAGACTACGGGCGGAGAGCAGTTCTTC.

Worth noting for this clone: One junction end does not reproduce the germline sequence, and a read error may be involved. This chain connects TRBV3-1 (or the pseudogene TRBV3-2) to TRBJ2-7; TRBD1 agrees at 8 bases. The length of the CDR3 is 15 residues. The germline CDR1 and CDR2 sequences are LGHDT and YNNKEL (reference sequence). The CDR3 here is CASSQEGQAIYAQYF. The CDR3 bases are TGTGCCAGCAGCCAAGAGGGACAGGCAATTTACGCGCAGTACTTC.

V gene TRBV4-2 combines with J gene TRBJ2-1, with D perhaps given as TRBD1 or TRBD2 (5 bases each). Trimming took off 0 bases at V and 8 bases at J, with 5 bases between the two ends. Germline loops: CDR1 LGHNA, CDR2 YNFKEQ. The CDR3 has 12 residues. The CDR3 DNA reads as TGTGCCAGCAGCCAAGAGGGGGATGAGCAGTTCTTC. As protein: CASSQEGDEQFF.

This clone has a handful of counts. The chain uses TRBV2 and TRBJ1-5; D unclear. Germline CDR1 and CDR2: SNHLY and FYNNEI. The CDR3 extends over 13 amino acids. V lost 11 bases and J 9 bases, leaving 20 bases between the germline ends. In nucleotides, the CDR3 is TGTGCCTTTGGGTCGGATCTTCGGAGGCCCCAGCATTTT. Residues: CAFGSDLRRPQHF.

The chain recombines TRBV10-2 with TRBJ2-7; tentative D call: TRBD2 (6 bases). From germline, CDR1 is WSHSY and CDR2 SAAADI. The CDR3 covers 15 residues. V dropped 0 bases and J dropped 3 bases, with 12 bases sitting between them. Here the CDR3 reads CASSESGGIYYEQYF. CDR3 DNA: TGCGCCAGCAGTGAGTCAGGAGGGATTTACTACGAGCAGTACTTC.